The clone carrying this T cell receptor (beta chain) was found a few times. The data are from a study of control samples from healthy donors and cancer patients. Some clones are missing from TCRdb's copy, which holds only in-frame ones; the method was immunoSEQ multiplex PCR. Here the sample spans 150,000 to 200,000 clones, around 96% being singletons. The V gene end was trimmed by 5 bases and the J gene end by 8 bases; junction bases not matched to a gene: 4. CDR1 MRHNA and CDR2 SNTAGT come from the germline V gene. The CDR3 totals 14 residues. Sequenced sample: blood. The V gene is TRBV6-4, the J gene TRBJ2-1; 12 bases agree with TRBD2. The receptor comes from a woman aged 30 to 39 in good health. DNA for the CDR3: TGTGCCAGCAGTCGACTAGCGGGAGAACATGAGCAGTTCTTC. This translates into CASSRLAGEHEQFF.